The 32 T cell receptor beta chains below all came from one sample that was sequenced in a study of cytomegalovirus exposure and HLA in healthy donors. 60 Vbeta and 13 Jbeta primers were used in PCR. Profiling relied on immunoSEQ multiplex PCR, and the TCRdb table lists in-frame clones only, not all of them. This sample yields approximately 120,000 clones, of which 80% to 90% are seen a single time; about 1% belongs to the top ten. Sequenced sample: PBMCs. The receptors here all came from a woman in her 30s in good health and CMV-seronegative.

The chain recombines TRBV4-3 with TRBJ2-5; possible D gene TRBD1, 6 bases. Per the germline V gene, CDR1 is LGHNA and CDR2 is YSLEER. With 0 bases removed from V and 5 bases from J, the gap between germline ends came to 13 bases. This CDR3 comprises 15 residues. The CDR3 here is CASSQEGHSTETQYF. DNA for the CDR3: TGCGCCAGCAGCCAAGAGGGACATAGCACGGAGACCCAGTACTTC.

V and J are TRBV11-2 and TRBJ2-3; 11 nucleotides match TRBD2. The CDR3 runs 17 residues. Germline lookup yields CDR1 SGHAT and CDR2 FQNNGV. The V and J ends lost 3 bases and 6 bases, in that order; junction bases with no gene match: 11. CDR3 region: CASSFDTSGGSPDTQYF. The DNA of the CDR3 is TGTGCCAGCAGCTTCGACACTAGCGGGGGCTCTCCGGATACGCAGTATTTT.

As DNA, the CDR3 is TGTGCCATCCCAATGGTGGGACAGGGGGACACCGGGGAGCTGTTTTTT. Translating gives CAIPMVGQGDTGELFF. The chain links TRBV19 to TRBJ2-2; 11 bases align to TRBD1. V lost 10 bases and J lost 3; bases outside the gene matches: 10. CDR1 and CDR2 from the germline V gene are LNHDA and SQIVND (reference sequence). The CDR3 runs 16 residues.

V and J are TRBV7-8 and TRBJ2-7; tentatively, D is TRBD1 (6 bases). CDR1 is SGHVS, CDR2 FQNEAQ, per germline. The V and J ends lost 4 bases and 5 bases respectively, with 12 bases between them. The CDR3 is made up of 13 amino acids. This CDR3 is CASSSRDNDEQYF. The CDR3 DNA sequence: TGTGCCAGCAGCTCCCGGGACAACGACGAGCAGTACTTC.

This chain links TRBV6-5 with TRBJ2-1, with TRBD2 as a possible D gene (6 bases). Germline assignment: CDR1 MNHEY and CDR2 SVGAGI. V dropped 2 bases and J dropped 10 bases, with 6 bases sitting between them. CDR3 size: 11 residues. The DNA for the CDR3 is TGTGCCAGCAGTTACCTAGCGGAGCAGTTCTTC. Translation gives CASSYLAEQFF.

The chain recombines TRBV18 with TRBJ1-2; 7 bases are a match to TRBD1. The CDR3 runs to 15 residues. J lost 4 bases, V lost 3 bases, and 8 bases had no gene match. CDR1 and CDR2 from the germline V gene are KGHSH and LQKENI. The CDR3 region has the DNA TGTGCCAGCTCACCTTTGGGACAGCAAACCTATGGCTACACCTTC. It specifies CASSPLGQQTYGYTF.

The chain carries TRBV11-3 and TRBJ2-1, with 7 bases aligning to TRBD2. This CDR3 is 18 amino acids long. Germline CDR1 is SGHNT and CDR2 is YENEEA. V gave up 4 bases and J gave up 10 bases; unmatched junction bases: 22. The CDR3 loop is CASSSVKVSGGQFGEQFF. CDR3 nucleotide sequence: TGTGCCAGCAGCTCAGTAAAAGTTTCGGGAGGACAATTTGGGGAGCAGTTCTTC.

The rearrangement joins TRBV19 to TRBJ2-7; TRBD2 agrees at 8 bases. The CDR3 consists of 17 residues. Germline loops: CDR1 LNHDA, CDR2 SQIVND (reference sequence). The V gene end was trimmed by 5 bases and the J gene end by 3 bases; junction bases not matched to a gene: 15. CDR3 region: CASSFGGSAGVSYEQYF. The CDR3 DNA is TGTGCCAGTAGTTTTGGGGGGTCAGCGGGAGTGAGCTACGAGCAGTACTTC.

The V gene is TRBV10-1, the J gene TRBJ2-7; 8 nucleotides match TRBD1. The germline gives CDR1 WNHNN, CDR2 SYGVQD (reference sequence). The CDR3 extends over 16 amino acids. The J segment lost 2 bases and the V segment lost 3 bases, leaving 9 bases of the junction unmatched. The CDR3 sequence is CASSDSLRDRTYEQYF. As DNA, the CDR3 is TGCGCCAGCAGTGATTCACTCCGGGACAGGACCTACGAGCAGTACTTC.

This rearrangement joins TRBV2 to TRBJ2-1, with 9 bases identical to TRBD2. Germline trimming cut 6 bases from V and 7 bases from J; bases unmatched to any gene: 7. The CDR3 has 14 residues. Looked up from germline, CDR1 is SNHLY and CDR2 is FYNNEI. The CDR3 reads CASRGSGRGNEQFF. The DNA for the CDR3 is TGTGCCAGCAGAGGTAGCGGGAGAGGAAATGAGCAGTTCTTC.

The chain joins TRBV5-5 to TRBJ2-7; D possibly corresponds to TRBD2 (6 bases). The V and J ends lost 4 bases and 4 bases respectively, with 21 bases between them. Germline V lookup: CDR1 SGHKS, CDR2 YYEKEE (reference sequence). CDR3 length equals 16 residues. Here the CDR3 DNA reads TGTGCCAGCAGCACCGATCCACTAGGAGGGGTGTACGAGCAGTACTTC. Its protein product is CASSTDPLGGVYEQYF.

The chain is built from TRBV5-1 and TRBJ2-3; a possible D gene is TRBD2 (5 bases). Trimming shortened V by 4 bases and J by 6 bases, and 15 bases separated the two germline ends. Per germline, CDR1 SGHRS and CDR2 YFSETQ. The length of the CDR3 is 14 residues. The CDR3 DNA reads TGCGCCAGCAGCCCGGAGGCTAGCTCCGATACGCAGTATTTT. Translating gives CASSPEASSDTQYF.

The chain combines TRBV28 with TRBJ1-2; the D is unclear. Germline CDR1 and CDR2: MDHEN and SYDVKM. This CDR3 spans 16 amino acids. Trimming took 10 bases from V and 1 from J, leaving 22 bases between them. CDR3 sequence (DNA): TGTGCCACGACCATTCTGTCGACTCCCCTTAACTATGGCTACACCTTC. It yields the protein CATTILSTPLNYGYTF.

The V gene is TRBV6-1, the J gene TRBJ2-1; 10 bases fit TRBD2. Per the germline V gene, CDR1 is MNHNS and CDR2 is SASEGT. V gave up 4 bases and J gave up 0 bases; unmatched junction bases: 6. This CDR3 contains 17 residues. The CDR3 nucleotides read TGTGCCAGCAGTGCCCTAGCGGGGGACAACTCCTACAATGAGCAGTTCTTC. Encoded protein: CASSALAGDNSYNEQFF.

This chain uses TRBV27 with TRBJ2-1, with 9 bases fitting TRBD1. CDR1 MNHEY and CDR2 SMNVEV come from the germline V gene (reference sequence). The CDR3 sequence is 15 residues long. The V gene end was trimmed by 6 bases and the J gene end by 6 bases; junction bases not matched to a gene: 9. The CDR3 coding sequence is TGTGCCAGCAGCCGTGACAGGGGGTTATTCAATGAGCAGTTCTTC. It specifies CASSRDRGLFNEQFF.

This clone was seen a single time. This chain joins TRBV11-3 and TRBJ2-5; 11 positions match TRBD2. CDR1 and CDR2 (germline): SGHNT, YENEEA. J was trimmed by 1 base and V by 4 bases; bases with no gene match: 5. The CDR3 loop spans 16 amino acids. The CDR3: CASSSAGTSGQETQYF. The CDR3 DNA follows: TGTGCCAGCAGCTCTGCTGGGACTAGCGGCCAAGAGACCCAGTACTTC.

In DNA form, the CDR3 reads TGTGCCAGCAGTTCAACCTCGGACAGGTTCTACGAGCAGTACTTC. This codes for CASSSTSDRFYEQYF. The rearrangement links TRBV7-9 to TRBJ2-7; 7 nucleotides agree with TRBD1. Trimming cost V 6 bases and J 3 bases; bases outside gene matches: 11. The germline gives CDR1 SEHNR, CDR2 FQNEAQ (reference sequence). The CDR3 runs to 15 residues.

The CDR3 region is CASSLALSGGTDTQYF. The CDR3 bases are TGTGCCAGCAGCTTAGCGCTTAGCGGGGGAACAGATACGCAGTATTTT. The genes are TRBV7-9 and TRBJ2-3, with 9 bases identical to TRBD2. The junction had 4 bases not matched to a gene; V was cut back by 0 bases and J by 3 bases. This CDR3 region has 16 residues. CDR1 is SEHNR and CDR2 is FQNEAQ in the germline V gene (reference sequence).

CDR3 sequence (DNA): TGTGCCAGCAGCCCCAGGACACCTATCAAACTGTTTTTT. It is translated as CASSPRTPIKLFF. This rearrangement joins TRBV6-5 to TRBJ1-4; TRBD1 is a possible D gene (5 bases). Germline CDR1 is MNHEY and CDR2 is SVGAGI. Between the trimmed V and J ends, which lost 6 bases and 11 bases, there was a span of 16 bases. This CDR3 region has 13 residues.

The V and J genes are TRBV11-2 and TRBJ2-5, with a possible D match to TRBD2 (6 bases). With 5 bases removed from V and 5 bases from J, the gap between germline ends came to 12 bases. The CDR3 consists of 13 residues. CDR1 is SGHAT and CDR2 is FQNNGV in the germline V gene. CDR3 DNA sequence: TGTGCCAGCAGCGGTAGCGGCAGGGAGACCCAGTACTTC. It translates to CASSGSGRETQYF. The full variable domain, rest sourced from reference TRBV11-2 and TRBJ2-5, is EAGVAQSPRYKIIEKRQSVAFWCNPISGHATLYWYQQILGQGPKLLIQFQNNGVVDDSQLPKDRFSAERLKGVDSTLKIQPAKLEDSAVYLCASSGSGRETQYFGPGTRLLVL.

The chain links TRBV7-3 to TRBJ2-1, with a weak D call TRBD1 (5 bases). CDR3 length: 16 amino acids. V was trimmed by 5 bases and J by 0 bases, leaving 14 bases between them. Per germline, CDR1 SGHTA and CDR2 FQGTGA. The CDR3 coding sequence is TGTGCCAGCAGCCCGGCAGGGCAGGGCTCCTACAATGAGCAGTTCTTC. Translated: CASSPAGQGSYNEQFF. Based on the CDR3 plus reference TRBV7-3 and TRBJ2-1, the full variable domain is GAGVSQTPSNKVTEKGKYVELRCDPISGHTALYWYRQSLGQGPEFLIYFQGTGAADDSGLPNDRFFAVRPEGSVSTLKIQRTERGDSAVYLCASSPAGQGSYNEQFFGPGTRLTVL.

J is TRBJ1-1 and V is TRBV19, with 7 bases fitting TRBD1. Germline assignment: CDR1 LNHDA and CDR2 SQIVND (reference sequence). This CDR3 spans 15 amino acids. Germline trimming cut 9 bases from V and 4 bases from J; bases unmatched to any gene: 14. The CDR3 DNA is TGTGCCAGCGCCCATTACGGGACAGCTCGCACTGAAGCTTTCTTT. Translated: CASAHYGTARTEAFF.

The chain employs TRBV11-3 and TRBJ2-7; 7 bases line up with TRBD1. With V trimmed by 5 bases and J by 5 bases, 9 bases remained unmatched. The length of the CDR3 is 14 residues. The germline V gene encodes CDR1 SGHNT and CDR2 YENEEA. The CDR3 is CASSRPGQMDEQYF. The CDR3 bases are TGTGCCAGCAGCCGTCCGGGACAGATGGACGAGCAGTACTTC. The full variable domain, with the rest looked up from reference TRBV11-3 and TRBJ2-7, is EAGVVQSPRYKIIEKKQPVAFWCNPISGHNTLYWYLQNLGQGPELLIRYENEEAVDDSQLPKDRFSAERLKGVDSTLKIQPAELGDSAVYLCASSRPGQMDEQYFGPGTRLTVT.

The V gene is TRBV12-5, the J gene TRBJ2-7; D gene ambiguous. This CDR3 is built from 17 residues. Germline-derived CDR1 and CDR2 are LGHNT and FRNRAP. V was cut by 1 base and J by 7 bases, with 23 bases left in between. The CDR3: CASGLANFLETPIEQYF. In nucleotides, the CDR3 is TGTGCTAGTGGTTTGGCAAATTTTCTCGAGACACCCATTGAGCAGTACTTC. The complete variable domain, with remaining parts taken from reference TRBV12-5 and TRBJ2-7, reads DARVTQTPRHKVTEMGQEVTMRCQPILGHNTVFWYRQTMMQGLELLAYFRNRAPLDDSGMPKDRFSAEMPDATLATLKIQPSEPRDSAVYFCASGLANFLETPIEQYFGPGTRLTVT.

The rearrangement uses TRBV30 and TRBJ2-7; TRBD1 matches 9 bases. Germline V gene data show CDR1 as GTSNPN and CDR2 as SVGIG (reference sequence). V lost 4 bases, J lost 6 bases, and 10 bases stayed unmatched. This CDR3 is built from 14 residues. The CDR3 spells CAWTYPTGGREQYF. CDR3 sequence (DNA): TGTGCCTGGACCTACCCAACAGGGGGCCGCGAGCAGTACTTC.

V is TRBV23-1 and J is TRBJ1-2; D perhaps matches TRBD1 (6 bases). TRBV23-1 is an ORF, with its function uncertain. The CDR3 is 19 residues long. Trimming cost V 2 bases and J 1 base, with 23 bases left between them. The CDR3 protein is CASSQTRHDRPTFNYGYTF. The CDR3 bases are TGCGCCAGCAGTCAAACTCGCCACGACAGGCCGACCTTTAACTATGGCTACACCTTC.

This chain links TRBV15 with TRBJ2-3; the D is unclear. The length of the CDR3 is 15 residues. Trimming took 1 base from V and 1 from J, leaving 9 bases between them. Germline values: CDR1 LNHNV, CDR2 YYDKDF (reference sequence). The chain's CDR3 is CATSRVTAGTDTQYF. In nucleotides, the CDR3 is TGTGCCACCAGCAGAGTAACGGCGGGCACAGATACGCAGTATTTT.

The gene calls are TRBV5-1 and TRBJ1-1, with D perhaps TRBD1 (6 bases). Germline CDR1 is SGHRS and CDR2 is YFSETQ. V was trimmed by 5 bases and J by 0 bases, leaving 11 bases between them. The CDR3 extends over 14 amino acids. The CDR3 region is CASSSQGLNTEAFF. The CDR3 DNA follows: TGCGCCAGCAGTTCACAGGGTTTGAACACTGAAGCTTTCTTT.

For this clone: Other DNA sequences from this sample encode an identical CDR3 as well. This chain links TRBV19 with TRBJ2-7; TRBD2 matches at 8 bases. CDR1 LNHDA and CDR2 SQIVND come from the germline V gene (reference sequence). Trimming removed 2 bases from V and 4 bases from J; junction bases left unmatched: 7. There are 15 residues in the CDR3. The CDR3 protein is CASSITLAGVYEQYF. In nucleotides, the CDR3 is TGTGCCAGTAGTATAACGCTAGCGGGTGTATACGAGCAGTACTTC.

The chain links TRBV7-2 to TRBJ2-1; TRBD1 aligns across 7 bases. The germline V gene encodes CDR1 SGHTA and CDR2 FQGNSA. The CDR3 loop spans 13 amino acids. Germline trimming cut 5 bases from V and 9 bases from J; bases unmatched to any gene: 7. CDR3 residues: CASSPQGDTEQFF. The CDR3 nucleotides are TGTGCCAGCAGCCCCCAGGGGGACACTGAGCAGTTCTTC.

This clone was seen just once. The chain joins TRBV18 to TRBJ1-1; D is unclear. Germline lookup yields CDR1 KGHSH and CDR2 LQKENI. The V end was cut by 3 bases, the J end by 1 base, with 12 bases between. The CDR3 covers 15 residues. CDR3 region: CASSPGSHPNTEAFF. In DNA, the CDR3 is TGTGCCAGCTCACCCGGTAGTCATCCGAACACTGAAGCTTTCTTT.

CDR3 bases: TGTGCCAGTAATAGAGCGACCACAGATACGCAGTATTTT. The encoded protein is CASNRATTDTQYF. V gene TRBV19 combines with J gene TRBJ2-3; D remains unclear. Germline V lookup: CDR1 LNHDA, CDR2 SQIVND (reference sequence). The CDR3 consists of 13 residues. V gave up 7 bases and J gave up 2 bases, with 10 bases separating them.